This TCR beta chain is from a study of long-term antiretroviral therapy in people with HIV. Survey-level resolution applied to immunoSEQ assay v3.0. Profiling relied on immunoSEQ multiplex PCR, and the TCRdb table lists in-frame clones only, not all of them. This table holds 20,000 to 25,000 clones, less than 85% found once. Germline V lookup: CDR1 SGHRS, CDR2 YFSETQ. The CDR3 is 14 amino acids. The V end lost 5 bases, the J end lost 5 bases, and 16 bases lay between the germline ends. This sequence originates from a man over 45 with HIV. Sequences were derived from unsorted PBMCs, sampled at the start of antiretroviral therapy. This chain joins TRBV5-1 and TRBJ2-5; D is undetermined. The CDR3 DNA is TGCGCCAGCAGTAGGGCTGCTGGGATGGAGACCCAGTACTTC. Translating gives CASSRAAGMETQYF.